This T cell receptor (beta chain) stems from a study of T cells after yellow fever vaccination. Trimming took 0 bases from V and 11 from J, leaving 16 bases between them. Germline V gene lookup returns CDR1 SGHRS and CDR2 YFSETQ. The CDR3 extends over 14 amino acids. A single record per CDR3 protein comes from TCRdb applying MiXCR to the 5' RACE reads. The sample consists of a few hundred thousand distinct CDR3 sequences, around 4.5% of them appearing once. This chain uses TRBV5-1 with TRBJ2-3, with D perhaps matching TRBD2 (5 bases). The sample here was PBMCs, taken 15 days after the yellow fever booster vaccination. The sequence came from a man younger than 30 who received the YFV17D yellow fever vaccine. In nucleotides, the CDR3 is TGCGCCAGCAGCTTGGATCGAGGGCTCGACGGGCAGTATTTT. Its translation is CASSLDRGLDGQYF.